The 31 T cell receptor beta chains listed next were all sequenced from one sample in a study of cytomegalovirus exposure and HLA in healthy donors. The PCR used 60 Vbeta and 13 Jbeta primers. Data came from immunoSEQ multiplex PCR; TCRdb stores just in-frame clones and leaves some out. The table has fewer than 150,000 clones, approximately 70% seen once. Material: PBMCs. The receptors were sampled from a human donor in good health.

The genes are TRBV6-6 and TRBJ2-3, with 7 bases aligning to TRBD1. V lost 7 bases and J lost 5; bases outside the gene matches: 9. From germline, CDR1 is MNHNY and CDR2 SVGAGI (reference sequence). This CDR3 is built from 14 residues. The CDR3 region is CASKIGQAIDTQYF. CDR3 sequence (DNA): TGTGCCAGCAAGATCGGACAGGCAATAGATACGCAGTATTTT.

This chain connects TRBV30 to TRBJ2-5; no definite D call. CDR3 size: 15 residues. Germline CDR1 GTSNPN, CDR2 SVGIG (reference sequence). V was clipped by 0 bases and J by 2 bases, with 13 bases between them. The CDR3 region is CAWSVWAGSQETQYF. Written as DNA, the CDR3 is TGTGCCTGGAGTGTATGGGCCGGTTCACAAGAGACCCAGTACTTC.

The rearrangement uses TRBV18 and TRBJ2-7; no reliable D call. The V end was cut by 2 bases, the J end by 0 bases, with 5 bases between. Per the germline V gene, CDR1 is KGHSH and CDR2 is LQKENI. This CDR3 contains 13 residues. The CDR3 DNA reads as TGTGCCAGCTCACCATCAGGCTCCTACGAGCAGTACTTC. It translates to CASSPSGSYEQYF.

The CDR3 DNA sequence: TGTGCCAGCAGCTTGGTGCGGGAGGGATACTTGGAGCAGTACTTC. It encodes CASSLVREGYLEQYF. The V call is TRBV5-4, the J call TRBJ2-7, with 9 bases aligning to TRBD2. CDR3 length: 15 amino acids. Germline lookup yields CDR1 SGHNT and CDR2 YYREEE (reference sequence). With V trimmed by 0 bases and J by 7 bases, 8 bases remained unmatched. Looking up the rest from reference TRBV5-4 and TRBJ2-7 gives the full variable domain: ETGVTQSPTHLIKTRGQQVTLRCSSQSGHNTVSWYQQALGQGPQFIFQYYREEENGRGNFPPRFSGLQFPNYSSELNVNALELDDSALYLCASSLVREGYLEQYFGPGTRLTVT.

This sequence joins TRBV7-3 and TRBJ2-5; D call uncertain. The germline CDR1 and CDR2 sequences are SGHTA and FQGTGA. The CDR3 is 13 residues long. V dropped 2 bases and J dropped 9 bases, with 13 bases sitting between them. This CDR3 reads CASSLDPLEAQYF. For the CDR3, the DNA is TGTGCCAGCAGCTTAGACCCGCTTGAGGCCCAGTACTTC.

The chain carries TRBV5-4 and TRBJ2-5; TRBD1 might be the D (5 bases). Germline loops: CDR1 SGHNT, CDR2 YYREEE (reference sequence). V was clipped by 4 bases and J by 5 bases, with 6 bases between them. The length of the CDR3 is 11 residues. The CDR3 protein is CASSAGETQYF. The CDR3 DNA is TGTGCCAGCAGCGCAGGGGAGACCCAGTACTTC.

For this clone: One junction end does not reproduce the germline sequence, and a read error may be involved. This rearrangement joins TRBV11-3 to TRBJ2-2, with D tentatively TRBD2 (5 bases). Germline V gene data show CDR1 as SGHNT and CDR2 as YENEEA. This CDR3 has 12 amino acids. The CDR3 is CASSTHTGELFF. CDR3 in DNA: TGTGCCAGCAGCACCCACACCGGGGAGTTGTTTTTT.

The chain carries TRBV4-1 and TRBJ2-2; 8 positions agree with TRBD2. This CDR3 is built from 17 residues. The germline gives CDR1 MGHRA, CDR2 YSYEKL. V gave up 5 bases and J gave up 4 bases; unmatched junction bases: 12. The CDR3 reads CASSSHEREWGTGELFF. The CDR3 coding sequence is TGCGCCAGCAGCTCCCATGAGCGGGAGTGGGGCACCGGGGAGCTGTTTTTT.

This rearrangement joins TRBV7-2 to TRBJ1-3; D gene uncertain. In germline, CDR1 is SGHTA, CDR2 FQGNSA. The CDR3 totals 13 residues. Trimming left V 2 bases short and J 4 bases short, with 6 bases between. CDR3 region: CASSLREGNTIYF. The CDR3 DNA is TGTGCCAGCAGCTTAAGGGAGGGAAACACCATATATTTT.

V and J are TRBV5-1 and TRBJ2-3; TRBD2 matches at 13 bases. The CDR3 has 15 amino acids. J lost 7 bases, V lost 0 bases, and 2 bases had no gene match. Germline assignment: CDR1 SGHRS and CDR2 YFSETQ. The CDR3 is CASSLGTSGSNTQYF. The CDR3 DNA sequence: TGCGCCAGCAGCTTGGGGACTAGCGGGAGTAATACGCAGTATTTT. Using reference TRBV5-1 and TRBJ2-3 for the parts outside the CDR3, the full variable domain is KAGVTQTPRYLIKTRGQQVTLSCSPISGHRSVSWYQQTPGQGLQFLFEYFSETQRNKGNFPGRFSGRQFSNSRSEMNVSTLELGDSALYLCASSLGTSGSNTQYFGPGTRLTVL.

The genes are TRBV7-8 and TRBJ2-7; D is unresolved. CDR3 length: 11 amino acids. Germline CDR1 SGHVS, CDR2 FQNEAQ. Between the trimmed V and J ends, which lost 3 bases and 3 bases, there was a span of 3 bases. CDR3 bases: TGTGCCAGCAGCTTCAACTACGAGCAGTACTTC. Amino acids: CASSFNYEQYF.

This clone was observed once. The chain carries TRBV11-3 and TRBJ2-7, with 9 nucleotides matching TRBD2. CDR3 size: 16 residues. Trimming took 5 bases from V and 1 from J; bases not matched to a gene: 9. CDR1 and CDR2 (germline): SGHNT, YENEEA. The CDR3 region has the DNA TGTGCCAGCAGCCCCCCCGGGACTAGCAGGTCCTACGAGCAGTACTTC. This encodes CASSPPGTSRSYEQYF.

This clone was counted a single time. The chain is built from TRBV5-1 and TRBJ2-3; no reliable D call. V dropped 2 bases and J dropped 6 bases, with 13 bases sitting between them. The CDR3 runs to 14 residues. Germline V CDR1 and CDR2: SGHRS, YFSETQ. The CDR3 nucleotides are TGCGCCAGCAGCTTAGAACAGACAAGGGATACGCAGTATTTT. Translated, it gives CASSLEQTRDTQYF.

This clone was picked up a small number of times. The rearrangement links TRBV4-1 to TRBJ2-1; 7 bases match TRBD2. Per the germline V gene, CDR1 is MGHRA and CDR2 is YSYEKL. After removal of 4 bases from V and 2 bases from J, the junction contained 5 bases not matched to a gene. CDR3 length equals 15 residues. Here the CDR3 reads CASSLSGAPYNEQFF. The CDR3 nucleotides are TGCGCCAGCAGCCTAAGCGGGGCCCCCTACAATGAGCAGTTCTTC.

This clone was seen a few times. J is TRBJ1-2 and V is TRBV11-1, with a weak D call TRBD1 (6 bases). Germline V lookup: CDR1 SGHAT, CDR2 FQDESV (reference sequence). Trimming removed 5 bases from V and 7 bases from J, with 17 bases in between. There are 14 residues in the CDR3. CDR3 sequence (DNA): TGTGCCAGCAGCCATCGACAGGCCGCGAGTGGCTACACCTTC. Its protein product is CASSHRQAASGYTF.

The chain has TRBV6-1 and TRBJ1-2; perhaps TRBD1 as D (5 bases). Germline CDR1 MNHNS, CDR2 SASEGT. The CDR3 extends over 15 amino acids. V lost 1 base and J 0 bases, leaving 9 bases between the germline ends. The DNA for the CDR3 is TGTGCCAGCAGTGAAGGCAGGGTATCTAACTATGGCTACACCTTC. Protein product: CASSEGRVSNYGYTF.

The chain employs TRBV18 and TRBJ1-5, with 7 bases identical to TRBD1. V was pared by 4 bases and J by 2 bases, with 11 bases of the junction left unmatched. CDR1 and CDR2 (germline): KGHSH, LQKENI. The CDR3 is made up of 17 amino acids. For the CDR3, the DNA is TGTGCCAGCTCACTTAGCGTAGGGGGCCCTCGCAATCAGCCCCAGCATTTT. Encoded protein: CASSLSVGGPRNQPQHF.

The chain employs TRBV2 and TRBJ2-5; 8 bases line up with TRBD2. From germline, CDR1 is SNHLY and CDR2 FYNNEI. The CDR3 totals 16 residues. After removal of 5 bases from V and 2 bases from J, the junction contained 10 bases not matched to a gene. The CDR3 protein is CASSRVGGGTQETQYF. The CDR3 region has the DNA TGTGCCAGCAGTAGGGTTGGCGGGGGGACACAAGAGACCCAGTACTTC. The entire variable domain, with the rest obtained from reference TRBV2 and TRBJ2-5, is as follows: EPEVTQTPSHQVTQMGQEVILRCVPISNHLYFYWYRQILGQKVEFLVSFYNNEISEKSEIFDDQFSVERPDGSNFTLKIRSTKLEDSAMYFCASSRVGGGTQETQYFGPGTRLLVL.

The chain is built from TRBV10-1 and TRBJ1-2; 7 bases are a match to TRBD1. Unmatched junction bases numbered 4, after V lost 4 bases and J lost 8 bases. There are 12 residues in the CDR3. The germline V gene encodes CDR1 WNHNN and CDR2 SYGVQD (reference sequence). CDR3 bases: TGCGCCAGCAGTGTTAGGGGGCAGGGCTACACCTTC. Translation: CASSVRGQGYTF.

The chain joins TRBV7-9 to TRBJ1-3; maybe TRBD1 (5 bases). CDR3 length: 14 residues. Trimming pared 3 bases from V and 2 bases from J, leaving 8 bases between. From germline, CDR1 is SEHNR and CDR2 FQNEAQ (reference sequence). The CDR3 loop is CASSFGHTGNTIYF. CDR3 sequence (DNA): TGTGCCAGCAGCTTTGGACACACTGGAAACACCATATATTTT.

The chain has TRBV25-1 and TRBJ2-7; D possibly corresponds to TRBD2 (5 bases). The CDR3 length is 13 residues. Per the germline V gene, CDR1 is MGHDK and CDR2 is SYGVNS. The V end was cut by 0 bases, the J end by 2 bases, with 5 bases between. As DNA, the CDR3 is TGTGCCAGCAGTGAATACGGGGCCTACGAGCAGTACTTC. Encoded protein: CASSEYGAYEQYF.

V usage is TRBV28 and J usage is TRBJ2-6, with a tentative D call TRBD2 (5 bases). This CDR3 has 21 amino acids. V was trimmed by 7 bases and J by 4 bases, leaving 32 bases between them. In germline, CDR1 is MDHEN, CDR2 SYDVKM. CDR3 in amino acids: CASTFWHSLGRPSGGANVLTF. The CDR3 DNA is TGTGCCAGCACCTTTTGGCACTCTCTGGGCAGGCCTTCGGGGGGGGCCAACGTCCTGACTTTC. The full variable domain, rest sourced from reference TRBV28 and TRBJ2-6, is DVKVTQSSRYLVKRTGEKVFLECVQDMDHENMFWYRQDPGLGLRLIYFSYDVKMKEKGDIPEGYSVSREKKERFSLILESASTNQTSMYLCASTFWHSLGRPSGGANVLTFGAGSRLTVL.

As DNA, the CDR3 is TGCAGCGTTGCGAGGCGGCTAGCCAAAAACATTCAGTACTTC. This translates into CSVARRLAKNIQYF. This sequence joins TRBV29-1 and TRBJ2-4, with D uncertain. The CDR3 has 14 residues. Germline values: CDR1 SQVTM, CDR2 ANQGSEA. The V and J ends lost 4 bases and 0 bases respectively, with 10 bases between them.

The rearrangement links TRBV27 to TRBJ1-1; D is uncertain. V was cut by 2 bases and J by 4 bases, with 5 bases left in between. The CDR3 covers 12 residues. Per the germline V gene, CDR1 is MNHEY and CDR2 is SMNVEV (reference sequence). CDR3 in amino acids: CASSLGLTEAFF. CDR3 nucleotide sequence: TGTGCCAGCAGTTTAGGCCTCACTGAAGCTTTCTTT.

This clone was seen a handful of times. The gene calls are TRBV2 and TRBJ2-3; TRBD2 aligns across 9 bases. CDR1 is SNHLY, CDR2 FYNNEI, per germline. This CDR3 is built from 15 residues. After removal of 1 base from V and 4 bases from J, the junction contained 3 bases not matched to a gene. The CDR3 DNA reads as TGTGCCAGCAGTGAAGTAGCGGGAGCTTCAGATACGCAGTATTTT. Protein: CASSEVAGASDTQYF.

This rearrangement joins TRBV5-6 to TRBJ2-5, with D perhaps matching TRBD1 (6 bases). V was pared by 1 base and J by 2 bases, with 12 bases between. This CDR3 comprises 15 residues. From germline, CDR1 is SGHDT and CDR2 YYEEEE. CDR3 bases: TGTGCCAGCAGCTTGATCGGGACACAGCAAGAGACCCAGTACTTC. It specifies CASSLIGTQQETQYF.

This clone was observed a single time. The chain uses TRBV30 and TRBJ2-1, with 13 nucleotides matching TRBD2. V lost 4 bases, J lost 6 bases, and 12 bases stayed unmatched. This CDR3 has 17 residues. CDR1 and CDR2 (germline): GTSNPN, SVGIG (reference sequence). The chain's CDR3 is CAWTPRGTSGKANEQFF. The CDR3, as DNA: TGTGCCTGGACCCCAAGGGGGACTAGCGGGAAGGCCAATGAGCAGTTCTTC.

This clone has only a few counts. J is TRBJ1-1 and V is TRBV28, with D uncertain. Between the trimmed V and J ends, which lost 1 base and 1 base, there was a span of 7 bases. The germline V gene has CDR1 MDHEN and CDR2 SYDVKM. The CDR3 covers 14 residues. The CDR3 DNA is TGTGCCAGCAGTTTATTCCCAGGGAACACTGAAGCTTTCTTT. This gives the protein CASSLFPGNTEAFF.

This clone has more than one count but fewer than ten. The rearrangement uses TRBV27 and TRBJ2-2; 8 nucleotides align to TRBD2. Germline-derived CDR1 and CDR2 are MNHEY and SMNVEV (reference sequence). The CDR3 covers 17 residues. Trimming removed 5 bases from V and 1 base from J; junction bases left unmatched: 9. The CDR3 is CASSPLRLAGNTGELFF. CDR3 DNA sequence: TGTGCCAGCAGTCCTTTGCGGCTAGCGGGGAACACCGGGGAGCTGTTTTTT.

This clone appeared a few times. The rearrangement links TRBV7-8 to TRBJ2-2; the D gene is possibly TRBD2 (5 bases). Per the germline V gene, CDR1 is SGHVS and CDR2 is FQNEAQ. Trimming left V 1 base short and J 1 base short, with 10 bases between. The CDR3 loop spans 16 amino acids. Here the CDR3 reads CASSLELEENTGELFF. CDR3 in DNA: TGTGCCAGCAGCTTAGAACTAGAGGAGAACACCGGGGAGCTGTTTTTT.

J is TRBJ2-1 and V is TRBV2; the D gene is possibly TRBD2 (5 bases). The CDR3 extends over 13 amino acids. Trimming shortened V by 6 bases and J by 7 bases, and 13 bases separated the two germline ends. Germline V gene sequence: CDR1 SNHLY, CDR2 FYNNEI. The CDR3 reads CASRGPRGNEQFF. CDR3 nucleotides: TGTGCCAGCAGAGGACCCCGGGGTAATGAGCAGTTCTTC.